This entry lists 27 T cell receptor beta chains sequenced from one sample in a study of blood T cell repertoires in COVID-19 (dated by TCRdb to the early 2020s). The method behind the library was the immunoSEQ multiplex PCR assay. TCRdb retrieved this table from immuneACCESS and kept in-frame rearrangements only. Not all clones are present; in checked studies, unresolved V genes account for under half, and no reason is known for the remainder. Counted in this sample were just over 250,000 clones; roughly 86% of them appeared once. The ten largest clonotypes hold around a tenth of the sample. The source material was peripheral blood. These receptors were taken from a man aged 40-55 years who had recovered from COVID-19.

This chain links TRBV5-1 with TRBJ2-1, with TRBD1 as a possible D gene (6 bases). Germline V gene lookup returns CDR1 SGHRS and CDR2 YFSETQ. V was shortened by 3 bases and J by 6 bases, with 13 bases between the two germline ends. The CDR3 extends over 14 amino acids. The CDR3, as DNA: TGCGCCAGCAGCTATACAGGGAACCCCAATGAGCAGTTCTTC. Its translation: CASSYTGNPNEQFF.

The genes are TRBV7-2 and TRBJ2-2, with 12 bases matching TRBD2. Germline assignment: CDR1 SGHTA and CDR2 FQGNSA. V lost 2 bases, J lost 5 bases, and 6 bases stayed unmatched. CDR3 length: 17 residues. The DNA of the CDR3 is TGTGCCAGCAGCTTAAGAAGACTAGCGGGGGATACCGGGGAGCTGTTTTTT. Residues: CASSLRRLAGDTGELFF.

Only a few counts were recorded for this clone. This rearrangement joins TRBV5-1 to TRBJ1-2; possible D gene TRBD1, 6 bases. V gave up 0 bases and J gave up 9 bases, with 15 bases separating them. Germline CDR1 and CDR2: SGHRS and YFSETQ. CDR3 size: 14 residues. CDR3 nucleotides: TGCGCCAGCAGCTTGGCCGGACAGTCGTCCCGCTACACCTTC. Encoded protein: CASSLAGQSSRYTF.

The rearrangement joins TRBV7-9 to TRBJ2-7; the match to TRBD1 covers 10 bases. The CDR3 has 15 residues. CDR1 and CDR2 from the germline V gene are SEHNR and FQNEAQ (reference sequence). Trimming at V came to 5 bases and at J to 3 bases, leaving 7 bases not matched to a gene. This CDR3 reads CASSPGDRGFYEQYF. CDR3 sequence (DNA): TGTGCCAGCAGCCCGGGGGACAGGGGTTTCTACGAGCAGTACTTC.

The chain has TRBV2 and TRBJ2-2, with D hard to call. V was shortened by 7 bases and J by 5 bases, with 8 bases between the two germline ends. This CDR3 has 12 residues. Germline V lookup: CDR1 SNHLY, CDR2 FYNNEI. The CDR3 region has the DNA TGTGCCAGCAAACTCTTAACCGGGGAGCTGTTTTTT. Amino acids: CASKLLTGELFF. The full variable domain, completed using reference TRBV2 and TRBJ2-2, is EPEVTQTPSHQVTQMGQEVILRCVPISNHLYFYWYRQILGQKVEFLVSFYNNEISEKSEIFDDQFSVERPDGSNFTLKIRSTKLEDSAMYFCASKLLTGELFFGEGSRLTVL.

This rearrangement joins TRBV9 to TRBJ2-7, with D maybe TRBD1 (5 bases). V shed 0 bases and J shed 7 bases, with 14 bases lying between them. The CDR3 sequence is 14 residues long. The germline CDR1 and CDR2 sequences are SGDLS and YYNGEE. The CDR3 here is CASSVEGVPGEQYF. In nucleotides, the CDR3 is TGTGCCAGCAGCGTAGAAGGGGTCCCTGGGGAGCAGTACTTC.

This chain uses TRBV27 with TRBJ2-2; TRBD1 matches at 7 bases. From germline, CDR1 is MNHEY and CDR2 SMNVEV (reference sequence). J gave up 6 bases and V 5 bases, and 15 bases lay outside the gene matches. CDR3 length: 17 amino acids. The CDR3 region has the DNA TGTGCCAGCAGTACCCTCGGACAGGCAGGTCTGGCCGGGGAGCTGTTTTTT. Translating gives CASSTLGQAGLAGELFF.

J is TRBJ1-1 and V is TRBV7-9, with D tentatively TRBD1 (5 bases). Germline CDR1 SEHNR, CDR2 FQNEAQ (reference sequence). Trimming took 4 bases from V and 7 from J, leaving 16 bases between them. The CDR3 consists of 14 residues. CDR3 nucleotide sequence: TGTGCCAGCAGCTACGGAGGGTGGGGGGGTGAAGCTTTCTTT. As protein: CASSYGGWGGEAFF.

The chain employs TRBV25-1 and TRBJ2-1, with 10 bases matching TRBD2. CDR1 MGHDK and CDR2 SYGVNS come from the germline V gene. The CDR3 contains 15 residues. V dropped 4 bases and J dropped 2; count of bases not matched to a gene: 2. CDR3 nucleotides: TGTGCCAGCAGTGGAGCGGGAGGGCCCTACAATGAGCAGTTCTTC. Its protein is CASSGAGGPYNEQFF.

The V and J genes are TRBV19 and TRBJ2-2, with a weak D call TRBD1 (5 bases). V dropped 5 bases and J dropped 0 bases, with 10 bases sitting between them. CDR3 length equals 15 residues. Germline CDR1 and CDR2: LNHDA and SQIVND (reference sequence). CDR3 nucleotides: TGTGCCAGTAGTCCTGCAGGGCCGAACACCGGGGAGCTGTTTTTT. Amino acids: CASSPAGPNTGELFF.

The genes are TRBV18 and TRBJ1-1; 11 bases match TRBD1. Germline CDR1 KGHSH, CDR2 LQKENI. The CDR3 is 15 residues long. Trimming cost V 5 bases and J 1 base; bases outside gene matches: 3. The chain's CDR3 is CASSTGQGANTEAFF. Here the CDR3 DNA reads TGTGCCAGCTCAACCGGACAGGGGGCGAACACTGAAGCTTTCTTT.

The V and J genes are TRBV27 and TRBJ1-2; unclear D gene. The germline V gene encodes CDR1 MNHEY and CDR2 SMNVEV (reference sequence). Trimming stripped 5 bases from V and 4 bases from J, with 14 bases between. The CDR3 extends over 14 amino acids. The CDR3 protein is CASSPTTGSYGYTF. In DNA form, the CDR3 reads TGTGCCAGCAGTCCCACAACCGGGAGCTATGGCTACACCTTC.

V and J are TRBV5-6 and TRBJ1-4; D may be TRBD1 (6 bases). V dropped 2 bases and J dropped 5 bases, with 16 bases sitting between them. Germline assignment: CDR1 SGHDT and CDR2 YYEEEE. The CDR3 has 16 amino acids. The DNA for the CDR3 is TGTGCCAGCAGCTTAGGACAGAGAAAATTAAATGAAAAACTGTTTTTT. Residues: CASSLGQRKLNEKLFF.

This clone was observed once. This chain connects TRBV13 to TRBJ2-1; D might be TRBD2 (5 bases). CDR3 length: 16 residues. Trimming took off 5 bases at V and 4 bases at J, with 18 bases between the two ends. Germline assignment: CDR1 PRHDT and CDR2 FYEKMQ (reference sequence). CDR3 sequence: CASSLRTTGSYNEQFF. In DNA, the CDR3 is TGTGCCAGCAGCCTACGGACCACGGGGTCTTACAATGAGCAGTTCTTC. Supplemented by reference TRBV13 and TRBJ2-1, the full variable domain reads AAGVIQSPRHLIKEKRETATLKCYPIPRHDTVYWYQQGPGQDPQFLISFYEKMQSDKGSIPDRFSAQQFSDYHSELNMSSLELGDSALYFCASSLRTTGSYNEQFFGPGTRLTVL.

The CDR3 spells CASSYGQATNEKLFF. The CDR3, as DNA: TGTGCCAGCAGTTACGGACAGGCGACTAATGAAAAACTGTTTTTT. The rearrangement joins TRBV6-2 or TRBV6-3 to TRBJ1-4; 7 nucleotides agree with TRBD1. The V gene end was trimmed by 2 bases and the J gene end by 2 bases; junction bases not matched to a gene: 2. The CDR3 has 15 residues. From germline, CDR1 is MNHEY and CDR2 SVGEGT.

V gene TRBV6-4 combines with J gene TRBJ2-3; 10 bases align to TRBD2. The CDR3 is 15 amino acids. Germline CDR1 is MRHNA and CDR2 is SNTAGT. After removal of 2 bases from V and 1 base from J, the junction contained 0 bases not matched to a gene. The CDR3 protein is CASSDGTSGTDTQYF. The CDR3 DNA sequence: TGTGCCAGCAGTGACGGGACTAGCGGCACAGATACGCAGTATTTT.

This clone was seen a few times. This chain joins TRBV5-4 and TRBJ2-3; TRBD2 might be the D (6 bases). Germline V CDR1 and CDR2: SGHNT, YYREEE (reference sequence). This CDR3 has 14 residues. V lost 2 bases to trimming and J lost 3 bases, with 10 bases between them. The CDR3 region has the DNA TGTGCCAGCAGCTTCGTGGGGACTACAGATACGCAGTATTTT. This codes for CASSFVGTTDTQYF.

The chain uses TRBV14 and TRBJ2-7, with 8 positions matching TRBD1. Germline trimming cut 4 bases from V and 3 bases from J; bases unmatched to any gene: 5. Germline V gives CDR1 SGHDN, CDR2 FVKESK. This CDR3 has 14 amino acids. The CDR3 is CASSLGTGRYEQYF. In nucleotides, the CDR3 is TGTGCCAGCAGCCTTGGGACAGGACGCTACGAGCAGTACTTC.

The J gene is TRBJ2-7, the V gene TRBV6-5, with 7 bases lining up with TRBD2. Germline V gene data show CDR1 as MNHEY and CDR2 as SVGAGI. This CDR3 region has 15 residues. The trim removed 5 bases at V and 3 bases at J, leaving 10 bases unmatched. For the CDR3, the DNA is TGTGCCAGCAGTACCCCGGGGGGAGGGGACTACGAGCAGTACTTC. This gives the protein CASSTPGGGDYEQYF.

V is TRBV7-2 and J is TRBJ2-2, with 9 bases matching TRBD2. Germline CDR1 and CDR2: SGHTA and FQGNSA. This CDR3 is 17 amino acids long. J lost 4 bases, V lost 0 bases, and 6 bases had no gene match. The CDR3, as DNA: TGTGCCAGCAGCTTAGCTAGCGGGAGTCTGAGCACCGGGGAGCTGTTTTTT. It translates to CASSLASGSLSTGELFF.

V usage is TRBV4-1 and J usage is TRBJ2-7; 8 bases fit TRBD2. CDR1 and CDR2 (germline): MGHRA, YSYEKL. There are 15 residues in the CDR3. With V trimmed by 2 bases and J by 6 bases, 9 bases remained unmatched. The CDR3 DNA sequence: TGCGCCAGCAGCCAAAGGGGGACTAGTGGGGGCGAGCAGTACTTC. Translation: CASSQRGTSGGEQYF.

This clone has a handful of counts. The CDR3 is CASSLTSGANEQFF. The DNA for the CDR3 is TGTGCCAGCAGCTTGACTAGCGGAGCCAATGAGCAGTTCTTC. The gene calls are TRBV5-4 and TRBJ2-1, with TRBD2 identical over 8 bases. CDR1 and CDR2 from the germline V gene are SGHNT and YYREEE (reference sequence). Losses at the gene ends were 1 base for V and 6 bases for J; bases not matched to a gene: 3. The CDR3 covers 14 residues.

The genes are TRBV6-1 and TRBJ2-3, with 12 bases matching TRBD2. The CDR3 sequence is 16 residues long. The germline gives CDR1 MNHNS, CDR2 SASEGT. With V trimmed by 1 base and J by 7 bases, 6 bases remained unmatched. CDR3 loop: CASSEVLAGGRYTQYF. DNA of the CDR3: TGTGCCAGCAGTGAAGTACTAGCGGGGGGCCGATATACGCAGTATTTT.

The chain employs TRBV5-1 and TRBJ2-7; tentatively, D is TRBD2 (7 bases). The V end was cut by 0 bases, the J end by 6 bases, with 16 bases between. CDR1 and CDR2 (germline): SGHRS, YFSETQ. The CDR3 spans 15 residues. CDR3 region: CASSLAGPAGAEQYF. CDR3 coding DNA: TGCGCCAGCAGCTTGGCCGGACCCGCGGGGGCCGAGCAGTACTTC.

The V gene is TRBV19, the J gene TRBJ2-2, with 14 positions matching TRBD2. Trimming cost V 4 bases and J 2 bases; bases outside gene matches: 6. The CDR3 contains 18 residues. The germline V gene has CDR1 LNHDA and CDR2 SQIVND (reference sequence). CDR3 bases: TGTGCCAGTAGTACTCGGACTAGCGGGAGGCCCAACACCGGGGAGCTGTTTTTT. This gives the protein CASSTRTSGRPNTGELFF. Variable domain in full (rest from reference TRBV19 and TRBJ2-2): DGGITQSPKYLFRKEGQNVTLSCEQNLNHDAMYWYRQDPGQGLRLIYYSQIVNDFQKGDIAEGYSVSREKKESFPLTVTSAQKNPTAFYLCASSTRTSGRPNTGELFFGEGSRLTVL.

CDR3 residues: CASREGWSNYGYTF. The CDR3 bases are TGTGCCAGCAGGGAGGGGTGGAGTAACTATGGCTACACCTTC. The chain is built from TRBV6-5 and TRBJ1-2; perhaps TRBD1 as D (5 bases). Looked up from germline, CDR1 is MNHEY and CDR2 is SVGAGI. This CDR3 has 14 residues. V lost 6 bases and J 1 base, leaving 12 bases between the germline ends.

The chain uses TRBV11-2 and TRBJ2-2, with a weak D call TRBD2 (5 bases). This CDR3 has 15 amino acids. Germline assignment: CDR1 SGHAT and CDR2 FQNNGV. Trimming removed 0 bases from V and 6 bases from J, with 11 bases in between. CDR3: CASSLEGAGAGELFF. For the CDR3, the DNA is TGTGCCAGCAGCTTAGAGGGTGCCGGGGCCGGGGAGCTGTTTTTT.